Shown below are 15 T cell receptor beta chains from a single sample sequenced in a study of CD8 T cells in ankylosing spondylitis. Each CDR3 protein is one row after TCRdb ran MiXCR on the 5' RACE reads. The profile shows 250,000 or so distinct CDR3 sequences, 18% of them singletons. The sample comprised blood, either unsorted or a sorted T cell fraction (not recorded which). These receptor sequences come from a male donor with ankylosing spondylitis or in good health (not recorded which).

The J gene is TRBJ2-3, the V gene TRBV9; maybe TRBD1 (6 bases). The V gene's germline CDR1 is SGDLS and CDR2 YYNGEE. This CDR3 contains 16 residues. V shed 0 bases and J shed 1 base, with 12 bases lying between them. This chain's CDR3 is CASSVVTGYGTDTQYF. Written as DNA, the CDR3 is TGTGCCAGCAGCGTAGTAACAGGGTATGGCACAGATACGCAGTATTTT.

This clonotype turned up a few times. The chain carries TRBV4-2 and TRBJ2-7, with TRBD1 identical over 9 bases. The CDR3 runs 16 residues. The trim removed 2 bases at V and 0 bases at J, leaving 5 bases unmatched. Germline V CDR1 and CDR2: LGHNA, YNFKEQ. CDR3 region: CASSQHVTGGSYEQYF. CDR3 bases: TGTGCCAGCAGCCAACACGTGACAGGGGGCTCCTACGAGCAGTACTTC.

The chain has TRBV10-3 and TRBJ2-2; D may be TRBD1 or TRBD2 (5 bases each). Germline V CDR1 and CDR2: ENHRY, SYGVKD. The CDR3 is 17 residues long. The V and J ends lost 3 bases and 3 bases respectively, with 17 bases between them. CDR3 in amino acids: CAISDLGDGIYTGELFF. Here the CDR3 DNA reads TGTGCCATCAGTGATTTAGGGGACGGGATCTACACCGGGGAGCTGTTTTTT.

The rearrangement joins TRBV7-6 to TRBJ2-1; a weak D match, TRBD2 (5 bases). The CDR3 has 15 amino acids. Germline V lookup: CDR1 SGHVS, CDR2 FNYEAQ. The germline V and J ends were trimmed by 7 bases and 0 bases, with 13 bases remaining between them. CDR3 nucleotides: TGTGCCAGCACGAAGGAGGCCAGCTCCTACAATGAGCAGTTCTTC. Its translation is CASTKEASSYNEQFF. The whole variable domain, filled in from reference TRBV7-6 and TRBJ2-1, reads GAGVSQSPRYKVTKRGQDVALRCDPISGHVSLYWYRQALGQGPEFLTYFNYEAQQDKSGLPNDRFSAERPEGSISTLTIQRTEQRDSAMYRCASTKEASSYNEQFFGPGTRLTVL.

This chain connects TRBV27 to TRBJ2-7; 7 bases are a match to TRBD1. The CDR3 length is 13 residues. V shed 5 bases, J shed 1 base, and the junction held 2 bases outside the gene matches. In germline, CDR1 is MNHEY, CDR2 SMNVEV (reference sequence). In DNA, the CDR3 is TGTGCCAGCAGTCAGACAGGGTCCTACGAGCAGTACTTC. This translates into CASSQTGSYEQYF.

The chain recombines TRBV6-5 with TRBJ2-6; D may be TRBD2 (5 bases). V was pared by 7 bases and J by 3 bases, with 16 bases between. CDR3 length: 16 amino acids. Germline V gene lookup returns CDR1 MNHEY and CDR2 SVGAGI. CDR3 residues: CASNSFRGGGANVLTF. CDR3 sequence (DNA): TGTGCCAGCAATTCCTTCAGAGGAGGTGGGGCCAACGTCCTGACTTTC.

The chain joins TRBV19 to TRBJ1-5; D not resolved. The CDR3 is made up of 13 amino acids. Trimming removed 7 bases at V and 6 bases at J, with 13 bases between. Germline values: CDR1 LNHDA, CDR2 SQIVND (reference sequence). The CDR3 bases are TGTGCCAGTACCCCGGTGGAAAGTCAGCCCCAGCATTTT. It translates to CASTPVESQPQHF. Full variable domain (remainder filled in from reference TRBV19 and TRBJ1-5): DGGITQSPKYLFRKEGQNVTLSCEQNLNHDAMYWYRQDPGQGLRLIYYSQIVNDFQKGDIAEGYSVSREKKESFPLTVTSAQKNPTAFYLCASTPVESQPQHFGDGTRLSIL.

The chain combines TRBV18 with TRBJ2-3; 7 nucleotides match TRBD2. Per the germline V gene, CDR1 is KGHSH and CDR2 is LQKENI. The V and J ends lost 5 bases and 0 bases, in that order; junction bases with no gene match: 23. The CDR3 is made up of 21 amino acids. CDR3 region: CASSTLPGLQRYFRSTDTQYF. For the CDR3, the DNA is TGTGCCAGCTCAACGCTTCCGGGACTACAGAGGTATTTCCGCAGCACAGATACGCAGTATTTT.

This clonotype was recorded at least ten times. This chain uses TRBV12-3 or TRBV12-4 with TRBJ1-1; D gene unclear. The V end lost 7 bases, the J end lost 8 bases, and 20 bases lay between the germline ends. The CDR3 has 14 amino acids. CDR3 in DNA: TGTGCCAGCAACAGCGGAGGTCCCAGCGTGGAAGCTTTCTTT. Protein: CASNSGGPSVEAFF.

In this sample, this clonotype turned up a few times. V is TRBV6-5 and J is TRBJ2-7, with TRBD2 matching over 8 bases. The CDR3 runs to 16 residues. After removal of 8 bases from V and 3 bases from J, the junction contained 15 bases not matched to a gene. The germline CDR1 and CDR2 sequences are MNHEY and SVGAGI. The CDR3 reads CASCSTAGGRYYEQYF. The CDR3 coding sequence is TGTGCCAGCTGTTCCACGGCGGGCGGGAGGTACTACGAGCAGTACTTC.

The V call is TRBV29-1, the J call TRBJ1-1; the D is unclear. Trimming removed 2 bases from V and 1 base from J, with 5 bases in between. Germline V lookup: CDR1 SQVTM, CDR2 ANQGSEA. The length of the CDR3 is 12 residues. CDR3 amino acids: CSVESENTEAFF. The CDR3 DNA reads TGCAGCGTTGAAAGCGAGAACACTGAAGCTTTCTTT.

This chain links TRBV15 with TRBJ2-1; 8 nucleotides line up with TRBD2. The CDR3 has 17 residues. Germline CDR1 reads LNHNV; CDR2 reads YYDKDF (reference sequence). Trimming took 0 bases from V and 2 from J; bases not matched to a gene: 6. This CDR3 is CATSRDRSGSPYNEQFF. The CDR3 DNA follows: TGTGCCACCAGCAGAGATAGGAGCGGGAGTCCCTACAATGAGCAGTTCTTC.

CDR3 amino acids: CASSHRGLAGGGGSEQFF. DNA of the CDR3: TGCGCCAGCAGCCATAGAGGCCTAGCGGGAGGGGGGGGAAGTGAGCAGTTCTTC. The chain joins TRBV4-1 to TRBJ2-1; 12 positions match TRBD2. This CDR3 has 18 amino acids. The trim removed 3 bases at V and 9 bases at J, leaving 15 bases unmatched. Germline CDR1 reads MGHRA; CDR2 reads YSYEKL.

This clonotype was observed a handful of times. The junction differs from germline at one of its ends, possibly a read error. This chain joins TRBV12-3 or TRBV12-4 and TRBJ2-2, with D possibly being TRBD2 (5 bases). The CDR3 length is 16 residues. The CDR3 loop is CASSWRPDMNSGELFF. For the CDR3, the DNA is TGTGCCAGCAGTTGGAGGCCAGATATGAACTCCGGGGAGCTGTTTTTT.

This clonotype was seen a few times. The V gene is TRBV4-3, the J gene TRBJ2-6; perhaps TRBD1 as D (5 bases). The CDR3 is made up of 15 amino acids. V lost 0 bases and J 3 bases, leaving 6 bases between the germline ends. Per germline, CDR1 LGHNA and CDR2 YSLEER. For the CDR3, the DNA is TGCGCCAGCAGCCAAGACAGGGTTGGGGCCAACGTCCTGACTTTC. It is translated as CASSQDRVGANVLTF.